This is a list of T cell receptor beta chains from one sample in a study of identical twins. TCRdb passed the 5' RACE reads through MiXCR, listing each CDR3 protein once. The top ten hold approximately 0.9% of the sample, which has around 510,000 distinct CDR3 sequences, around 15% seen once. The sample was also reused in another study, on yellow fever vaccine responses in identical twins.

Sequenced: CD4+ T cells sorted from blood. These receptors were collected from a woman aged 18 to 35 in good health. CDR3s include the opening cysteine and the closing phenylalanine or tryptophan. The D gene is left open where the match is weak. Clone size is shown for a subset of rows, as once, few, many or a class of expanded clone.

j_call,clone_size,v_call,d_call,cdr3_aa,cdr3_nt
TRBJ1-5,NA,TRBV2,NA,CARGGVDGNQPQHF,TGTGCCCGGGGGGGGGTTGATGGCAATCAGCCCCAGCATTTT
TRBJ2-5,many,TRBV5-1,NA,CASSRNIGQRETQYF,TGCGCCAGCAGCCGGAATATAGGACAGAGGGAGACCCAGTACTTC
TRBJ1-6,NA,TRBV28,NA,CASSTQTAGINSPLHF,TGTGCCAGCAGCACCCAAACGGCAGGGATAAATTCACCCCTCCACTTT
TRBJ2-7,few,TRBV20-1,NA,CSASEPSYQQYF,TGCAGTGCTTCCGAACCCTCTTATCAGCAGTACTTC
TRBJ2-7,NA,TRBV6-1,TRBD2,CASRKPGTSYEQYF,TGTGCCAGCCGTAAACCCGGGACTAGCTACGAGCAGTACTTC
TRBJ2-1,NA,TRBV5-6,NA,CASRKQGSINEQFF,TGTGCCAGCAGGAAACAGGGAAGTATAAATGAGCAGTTCTTC
TRBJ2-1,NA,TRBV7-3,TRBD1,CASSTRQGSMDEQFF,TGTGCCAGCAGCACACGACAGGGTAGTATGGATGAGCAGTTCTTC
TRBJ2-3,many,TRBV12-3/TRBV12-4,TRBD2,CASSFFLAGGTDTQYF,TGTGCCAGCAGTTTCTTCTTAGCGGGGGGCACAGATACGCAGTATTTT
TRBJ1-2,many,TRBV25-1,TRBD1,CASTRTGDYGYTF,TGTGCCAGCACTCGGACAGGGGACTATGGCTACACCTTC
TRBJ2-3,few,TRBV7-2,TRBD2,CASSLGLAMGTDTQYF,TGTGCCAGCAGCTTGGGACTAGCGATGGGCACAGATACGCAGTATTTT
TRBJ2-1,few,TRBV6-2/TRBV6-3,NA,CASSDGTPLEQFF,TGTGCCAGCAGTGACGGGACTCCTCTCGAGCAGTTCTTC
TRBJ1-1,NA,TRBV3-1,TRBD1,CASSQTGQGSEAFF,TGTGCCAGCAGCCAAACCGGACAGGGGTCTGAAGCTTTCTTT
TRBJ2-5,NA,TRBV20-1,TRBD2,CSARLAVLETQYF,TGCAGTGCTAGGCTAGCGGTCCTAGAGACCCAGTACTTC
TRBJ2-5,many,TRBV28,TRBD1,CASSLGTGGITQETQYF,TGTGCCAGCAGTTTGGGGACAGGGGGAATAACACAAGAGACCCAGTACTTC
TRBJ2-6,NA,TRBV10-3,NA,CAITAGLGPGANVLTF,TGTGCCATCACTGCAGGGCTCGGCCCTGGGGCCAACGTCCTGACTTTC